Each of the 13 T cell receptor beta chains below was sequenced from the same sample in a study of liver allograft versus peripheral blood T cells. Turning to the study itself: The authors compared T cell receptor repertoires in transplanted livers with recipients' peripheral blood repertoires.

TCRdb redid the calling of the reads with MiXCR, one entry per CDR3 protein. Counted here are about 9,200 distinct CDR3 sequences, approximately 26% occurring once; the ten biggest clones make up about 7.7%. Source of these receptors: a human patient who had a liver transplant. Some T cells may possibly be graft donor cells.

In this sample, this clonotype is medium-sized (0.01 to 0.1%). The chain is built from TRBV12-3 or TRBV12-4 and TRBJ1-3; no definite D call. The CDR3 has 16 amino acids. Trimming stripped 2 bases from V and 0 bases from J, with 11 bases between. The CDR3 loop is CASSLLGRSSGNTIYF. CDR3 sequence (DNA): TGTGCCAGCAGTTTACTCGGGCGGAGCTCTGGAAACACCATATATTTT.

This clonotype rates as medium-sized. This chain joins TRBV29-1 and TRBJ2-7; 14 bases are shared with TRBD2. The CDR3 covers 16 residues. Trimming took 4 bases from V and 2 from J; bases not matched to a gene: 7. Germline assignment: CDR1 SQVTM and CDR2 ANQGSEA. The DNA for the CDR3 is TGCAGCGTTGGGGGACTAGCGGGAGAAACAACCTACGAGCAGTACTTC. It specifies CSVGGLAGETTYEQYF.

This clonotype is medium-sized. V and J are TRBV27 and TRBJ1-2, with D hard to call. Germline lookup yields CDR1 MNHEY and CDR2 SMNVEV (reference sequence). The CDR3 is made up of 13 amino acids. Trimming pared 5 bases from V and 6 bases from J, leaving 13 bases between. CDR3 protein: CASSPRSGNGYTF. In nucleotides, the CDR3 is TGTGCCAGCAGTCCCCGGAGTGGGAATGGCTACACCTTC.

The chain recombines TRBV19 with TRBJ1-1; a weak D match, TRBD1 (5 bases). The CDR3 sequence is 13 residues long. Germline V CDR1 and CDR2: LNHDA, SQIVND (reference sequence). The V end was cut by 5 bases, the J end by 6 bases, with 13 bases between. Here the CDR3 DNA reads TGTGCCAGTAGTCCTATGACAGTCTCTGAAGCTTTCTTT. Residues: CASSPMTVSEAFF.

By its share, this clonotype is medium-sized. The chain has TRBV27 and TRBJ2-5; the D is unclear. The CDR3 is 13 amino acids. Germline CDR1 and CDR2: MNHEY and SMNVEV (reference sequence). Deletions cut 2 bases from V and 5 bases from J, with 9 bases between. CDR3 region: CASSLRVGETQYF. The CDR3 region has the DNA TGTGCCAGCAGTTTAAGGGTTGGGGAGACCCAGTACTTC.

This clonotype has a handful of counts. This chain connects TRBV18 to TRBJ1-1, with 9 positions matching TRBD1. Germline assignment: CDR1 KGHSH and CDR2 LQKENI. The CDR3 has 15 residues. Trimming cost V 4 bases and J 1 base; bases outside gene matches: 4. This chain's CDR3 is CASSLWGQGNTEAFF. The CDR3 DNA reads TGTGCCAGCTCACTGTGGGGACAGGGGAACACTGAAGCTTTCTTT.

By frequency in the sample, this clonotype is medium-sized. The chain uses TRBV6-5 and TRBJ1-5; D might be TRBD1 (6 bases). CDR3 length equals 14 residues. V was clipped by 5 bases and J by 4 bases, with 12 bases between them. Germline loops: CDR1 MNHEY, CDR2 SVGAGI. The CDR3 nucleotides are TGTGCCAGCAGTAACAGCAGGGGTAATCAGCCCCAGCATTTT. Translated: CASSNSRGNQPQHF.

This clonotype was seen a handful of times. This rearrangement joins TRBV28 to TRBJ1-2, with D perhaps matching TRBD1 (6 bases). V lost 1 base and J 4 bases, leaving 13 bases between the germline ends. Germline assignment: CDR1 MDHEN and CDR2 SYDVKM. This CDR3 region has 15 residues. The CDR3 region has the DNA TGTGCCAGCAGTTTATCCAACGACAGGATCTATGGCTACACCTTC. It translates to CASSLSNDRIYGYTF.

This clonotype was found a few times. J is TRBJ1-1 and V is TRBV28; D gene ambiguous. Per the germline V gene, CDR1 is MDHEN and CDR2 is SYDVKM. Trimming removed 6 bases at V and 5 bases at J, with 16 bases between. The CDR3 sequence is 14 residues long. CDR3 coding DNA: TGTGCCAGCAGCCCGGACGGGTCCAGGACTGAAGCTTTCTTT. Residues: CASSPDGSRTEAFF.

This chain links TRBV7-3 with TRBJ1-5; D is possibly TRBD1 (5 bases). Germline V lookup: CDR1 SGHTA, CDR2 FQGTGA. The CDR3 has 15 amino acids. The V and J ends lost 8 bases and 5 bases respectively, with 19 bases between them. The CDR3 is CASRPRGDGDQPQHF. The CDR3 region has the DNA TGTGCCAGCCGCCCCCGGGGGGATGGGGATCAGCCCCAGCATTTT.

V is TRBV18 and J is TRBJ1-3, with D possibly TRBD1 on 5 matching bases. With 3 bases removed from V and 6 bases from J, the gap between germline ends came to 9 bases. Germline CDR1 KGHSH, CDR2 LQKENI. This CDR3 has 13 residues. The CDR3 DNA reads TGTGCCAGCTCACCGACAGAATCAAACACCATATATTTT. It translates to CASSPTESNTIYF.

This clonotype was seen a handful of times. This chain joins TRBV30 and TRBJ1-1, with no clear D. This CDR3 contains 12 residues. Germline V lookup: CDR1 GTSNPN, CDR2 SVGIG (reference sequence). The V end lost 0 bases, the J end lost 7 bases, and 9 bases lay between the germline ends. The CDR3 region has the DNA TGTGCCTGGAGTGTCGAACGGAATGAAGCTTTCTTT. It encodes CAWSVERNEAFF. The whole variable domain, filled in from reference TRBV30 and TRBJ1-1, reads SQTIHQWPATLVQPVGSPLSLECTVEGTSNPNLYWYRQAAGRGLQLLFYSVGIGQISSEVPQNLSASRPQDRQFILSSKKLLLSDSGFYLCAWSVERNEAFFGQGTRLTVV.

The chain employs TRBV20-1 and TRBJ2-3; D not resolved. Deletions cut 4 bases from V and 2 bases from J, with 7 bases between. The germline gives CDR1 DFQATT, CDR2 SNEGSKA (reference sequence). The CDR3 is made up of 12 amino acids. For the CDR3, the DNA is TGCAGTGCTACTCCTACCACAGATACGCAGTATTTT. Its translation is CSATPTTDTQYF.